A single sample is the source of the 28 T cell receptor beta chains below, sequenced in a study of CD8 T cells in ankylosing spondylitis. TCRdb called the 5' RACE reads again in MiXCR, with one record for every CDR3 protein. The sample includes approximately 190,000 distinct CDR3 sequences, 13% of them seen just once. The specimen sequenced was blood, either unsorted or a sorted T cell fraction (not recorded which). The origin of the receptors is a female donor with ankylosing spondylitis or in good health (not recorded which).

For this clonotype: This could be a read error, since a much larger clone is one nucleotide away. The chain employs TRBV7-2 and TRBJ2-4, with 9 bases matching TRBD1. The V and J ends lost 1 base and 9 bases, in that order; junction bases with no gene match: 4. CDR1 and CDR2 from the germline V gene are SGHTA and FQGNSA. This CDR3 has 14 residues. The CDR3 here is CASSLGTGESIQYF. The CDR3 DNA reads as TGTGCCAGCAGCTTAGGGACAGGGGAAAGCATTCAGTACTTC.

The chain carries TRBV7-9 and TRBJ2-1, with 8 nucleotides matching TRBD2. The CDR3 has 15 amino acids. CDR1 is SEHNR and CDR2 is FQNEAQ in the germline V gene (reference sequence). The ends lost 2 bases at V and 7 bases at J; junction bases unmatched: 7. The CDR3 loop is CASSLSTSGANEQFF. The CDR3 DNA follows: TGTGCCAGCAGCTTATCCACTAGCGGAGCTAATGAGCAGTTCTTC.

Many counts were recorded for this clonotype. The V call is TRBV20-1, the J call TRBJ1-3, with no clear D. Trimming pared 3 bases from V and 2 bases from J, leaving 11 bases between. In germline, CDR1 is DFQATT, CDR2 SNEGSKA (reference sequence). The CDR3 runs 14 residues. For the CDR3, the DNA is TGCAGTGCTAGGGAGGTATCTGCTGGAAACACCATATATTTT. Its protein product is CSAREVSAGNTIYF.

There are many counts of this clonotype. This rearrangement joins TRBV5-8 to TRBJ2-2; 8 bases fit TRBD1. The length of the CDR3 is 16 residues. Germline V CDR1 and CDR2: SGHTS, YDEGEE. Trimming at V came to 0 bases and at J to 1 base, leaving 2 bases not matched to a gene. The DNA of the CDR3 is TGTGCCAGCAGCTTGGTTGGACAGGGGAACACCGGGGAGCTGTTTTTT. Its protein is CASSLVGQGNTGELFF.

This clonotype was seen more than once but under ten times. The J gene is TRBJ2-3, the V gene TRBV7-8; tentative D call: TRBD2 (5 bases). Germline V gene lookup returns CDR1 SGHVS and CDR2 FQNEAQ. V lost 2 bases to trimming and J lost 0 bases, with 12 bases between them. CDR3 length: 16 residues. CDR3 sequence: CASSLIGGPSTDTQYF. CDR3 in DNA: TGTGCCAGCAGCTTAATTGGCGGGCCGAGCACAGATACGCAGTATTTT.

This clonotype came up a few times. Here the CDR3 DNA reads TGTGCCAGCAGCTTGGACGGAGACACCGGGGAGCTGTTTTTT. Amino acids: CASSLDGDTGELFF. The chain joins TRBV7-9 to TRBJ2-2; no reliable D call. The CDR3 runs 14 residues. CDR1 and CDR2 from the germline V gene are SEHNR and FQNEAQ (reference sequence). Trimming left V 3 bases short and J 3 bases short, with 8 bases between. Full variable domain (missing parts from reference TRBV7-9 and TRBJ2-2): DTGVSQNPRHKITKRGQNVTFRCDPISEHNRLYWYRQTLGQGPEFLTYFQNEAQLEKSRLLSDRFSAERPKGSFSTLEIQRTEQGDSAMYLCASSLDGDTGELFFGEGSRLTVL.

The sample holds many counts of this clonotype. J is TRBJ1-1 and V is TRBV7-9; 7 bases line up with TRBD1. Germline V gene sequence: CDR1 SEHNR, CDR2 FQNEAQ (reference sequence). Trimming took 4 bases from V and 1 from J; bases not matched to a gene: 6. This CDR3 has 15 amino acids. The CDR3 is CASSSEGGRNTEAFF. The CDR3 DNA reads TGTGCCAGCAGCTCGGAAGGGGGCCGGAACACTGAAGCTTTCTTT.

This clonotype was recorded many times. This chain uses TRBV6-2 or TRBV6-3 with TRBJ2-7, with D tentatively TRBD2 (6 bases). CDR1 and CDR2 from the germline V gene are MNHEY and SVGEGT. V shed 0 bases and J shed 4 bases, with 13 bases lying between them. The CDR3 extends over 15 amino acids. The CDR3 protein is CASSYSGGDGYEQYF. The CDR3 DNA follows: TGTGCCAGCAGTTACTCGGGCGGGGACGGGTACGAGCAGTACTTC.

A remark on this clonotype: The junction differs from germline at one of its ends, possibly a read error. The chain joins TRBV6-1 to TRBJ2-3, with 14 bases identical to TRBD2. CDR1 is MNHNS, CDR2 SASEGT, per germline. The CDR3 runs 15 residues. CDR3 loop: CDSAGLAGDSDTQYF. CDR3 DNA sequence: TGTGACAGCGCGGGACTAGCGGGAGACTCAGATACGCAGTATTTT.

This clonotype was counted ten times or more. The chain carries TRBV2 and TRBJ1-6; D not certain. This CDR3 contains 13 residues. From germline, CDR1 is SNHLY and CDR2 FYNNEI. V was cut by 5 bases and J by 8 bases, with 10 bases left in between. CDR3 amino acids: CASSPVADSPLHF. The CDR3 DNA reads TGTGCCAGCAGTCCCGTCGCCGATTCACCCCTCCACTTT.

This clonotype was picked up many times. J is TRBJ2-5 and V is TRBV4-3; D is uncertain. The CDR3 loop spans 13 amino acids. Germline lookup yields CDR1 LGHNA and CDR2 YSLEER. The ends were cut back, 2 bases at V and 4 bases at J, with 8 bases in the middle. The CDR3 is CASSQSRGETQYF. The CDR3 DNA sequence: TGCGCCAGCAGCCAATCCCGAGGAGAGACCCAGTACTTC.

Notes on this clonotype: Mismatch with germline at one junction end may stem from a read error. The genes are TRBV4-3 and TRBJ1-4; D gene ambiguous. Germline V gene data show CDR1 as LGHNA and CDR2 as YSLEER. CDR3 length equals 15 residues. The CDR3 is CASSQGGSTTEKLFF. The CDR3 region has the DNA TGCGCCAGCAGCCAAGGGGGATCGACTACTGAAAAACTGTTTTTT.

This clonotype was detected ten times or more. The chain uses TRBV7-2 and TRBJ1-3; D gene uncertain. The CDR3 loop spans 16 amino acids. V gave up 4 bases and J gave up 2 bases, with 15 bases separating them. In germline, CDR1 is SGHTA, CDR2 FQGNSA. Here the CDR3 DNA reads TGTGCCAGCAGCTCTAGTACCGGTTGGACTGGAAACACCATATATTTT. This translates into CASSSSTGWTGNTIYF.

The gene calls are TRBV20-1 and TRBJ2-2, with 8 bases that match TRBD2. Germline CDR1 reads DFQATT; CDR2 reads SNEGSKA (reference sequence). The V and J ends lost 1 base and 4 bases, in that order; junction bases with no gene match: 11. This CDR3 is built from 17 residues. The CDR3 loop reads CSARGGSGSGATGELFF. The CDR3 coding sequence is TGCAGTGCTAGAGGTGGGAGCGGGAGTGGCGCCACCGGGGAGCTGTTTTTT.

The rearrangement joins TRBV10-3 to TRBJ2-3; 14 bases fit TRBD2. The germline V gene encodes CDR1 ENHRY and CDR2 SYGVKD. V was pared by 6 bases and J by 5 bases, with 7 bases of the junction left unmatched. This CDR3 has 16 amino acids. Here the CDR3 DNA reads TGTGCCATCAGACAGGGACTAGCGGGAGTTAGAGATACGCAGTATTTT. Translated: CAIRQGLAGVRDTQYF.

The rearrangement uses TRBV5-4 and TRBJ2-2; 9 bases line up with TRBD2. The CDR3 loop spans 15 amino acids. V dropped 6 bases and J dropped 4; count of bases not matched to a gene: 7. CDR1 SGHNT and CDR2 YYREEE come from the germline V gene (reference sequence). The CDR3 is CASNAGGPGTGELFF. The DNA for the CDR3 is TGTGCCAGCAATGCGGGAGGGCCTGGCACCGGGGAGCTGTTTTTT.

There are a few counts of this clonotype. CDR3 sequence reads: CASSLDVVTGELFF. As DNA, the CDR3 is TGTGCCAGCAGCTTAGACGTGGTCACCGGGGAGCTGTTTTTT. The V and J genes are TRBV7-9 and TRBJ2-2, with unresolved D. The V gene's germline CDR1 is SEHNR and CDR2 FQNEAQ (reference sequence). Between the trimmed V and J ends, which lost 1 base and 4 bases, there was a span of 7 bases. CDR3 size: 14 residues.

This clonotype was detected ten times or more. The chain is built from TRBV7-2 and TRBJ1-1; possibly TRBD1 for D (6 bases). From germline, CDR1 is SGHTA and CDR2 FQGNSA. The CDR3 covers 14 residues. Trimming pared 4 bases from V and 1 base from J, leaving 10 bases between. In DNA form, the CDR3 reads TGTGCCAGCAGCTGGGGGCAGGGGAACACTGAAGCTTTCTTT. It translates to CASSWGQGNTEAFF. Using reference TRBV7-2 and TRBJ1-1 for the parts outside the CDR3, the full variable domain is GAGVSQSPSNKVTEKGKDVELRCDPISGHTALYWYRQSLGQGLEFLIYFQGNSAPDKSGLPSDRFSAERTGGSVSTLTIQRTQQEDSAVYLCASSWGQGNTEAFFGQGTRLTVV.

This clonotype has just a few counts. V and J are TRBV5-1 and TRBJ2-5, with D maybe TRBD1 (5 bases). The V gene's germline CDR1 is SGHRS and CDR2 YFSETQ. This CDR3 is 15 amino acids long. The V end was cut by 4 bases, the J end by 1 base, with 14 bases between. In nucleotides, the CDR3 is TGCGCCAGCAGCCCTTCAGGGCAGACCCAAGAGACCCAGTACTTC. Its protein is CASSPSGQTQETQYF. Drawing the rest from reference TRBV5-1 and TRBJ2-5, the complete variable domain is KAGVTQTPRYLIKTRGQQVTLSCSPISGHRSVSWYQQTPGQGLQFLFEYFSETQRNKGNFPGRFSGRQFSNSRSEMNVSTLELGDSALYLCASSPSGQTQETQYFGPGTRLLVL.

This clonotype occurred many times. The V and J genes are TRBV28 and TRBJ2-7; D is undetermined. V shed 10 bases and J shed 3 bases, with 10 bases lying between them. The CDR3 runs 11 residues. Germline lookup yields CDR1 MDHEN and CDR2 SYDVKM. In nucleotides, the CDR3 is TGTGCCACCTGGGGTGGCTACGAGCAGTACTTC. As protein: CATWGGYEQYF.

This clonotype occurred many times. The V gene is TRBV18, the J gene TRBJ1-3; TRBD1 is a possible D gene (5 bases). Germline V gene data show CDR1 as KGHSH and CDR2 as LQKENI. The CDR3 totals 16 residues. V was clipped by 3 bases and J by 0 bases, with 12 bases between them. The CDR3 DNA sequence: TGTGCCAGCTCACCGTCGACAGCGGACTCTGGAAACACCATATATTTT. This encodes CASSPSTADSGNTIYF.

This clonotype ranks as medium-sized. The J gene is TRBJ2-1, the V gene TRBV7-2, with TRBD2 matching 7 bases. The germline gives CDR1 SGHTA, CDR2 FQGNSA. J lost 8 bases, V lost 1 base, and 8 bases had no gene match. The CDR3 is made up of 15 amino acids. The DNA for the CDR3 is TGTGCCAGCAGCTTAGTCGGCGGGAGTAACGATGAGCAGTTCTTC. This translates into CASSLVGGSNDEQFF.

In its sample, this clonotype was seen many times. The chain combines TRBV7-3 with TRBJ1-2; D gene uncertain. Germline V gene sequence: CDR1 SGHTA, CDR2 FQGTGA. Trimming stripped 4 bases from V and 2 bases from J, with 8 bases between. CDR3 length: 13 amino acids. The chain's CDR3 is CASSSSPNYGYTF. The CDR3 DNA sequence: TGTGCCAGCAGCTCAAGTCCCAACTATGGCTACACCTTC.

The V and J genes are TRBV29-1 and TRBJ2-7; D assignment may be TRBD1 or TRBD2 (5 bases each). Trimming left V 5 bases short and J 2 bases short, with 28 bases between. The CDR3 has 18 residues. Germline V gives CDR1 SQVTM, CDR2 ANQGSEA. The CDR3 DNA sequence: TGCAGCGTTTCAGTCAGTATGTTTGGAGTCGGGACCCCCTACGAGCAGTACTTC. Translated: CSVSVSMFGVGTPYEQYF.

As concerns this clonotype: This may be a read error: a much more frequent sequence differs by one nucleotide. V usage is TRBV7-9 and J usage is TRBJ2-7, with D perhaps matching TRBD2 (5 bases). Per the germline V gene, CDR1 is SEHNR and CDR2 is FQNEAQ (reference sequence). The CDR3 runs to 15 residues. Trimming shortened V by 5 bases and J by 8 bases, and 22 bases separated the two germline ends. In DNA, the CDR3 is TGTGCCAGCAGCCAGTCCGGGGTAGCCGGGCGTAAGCAGTACTTC. It yields the protein CASSQSGVAGRKQYF.

This clonotype has more than one count but fewer than ten. DNA of the CDR3: TGTGCCAGCAGCTTAGCGGATGGGGACGAGCAGTACTTC. As protein: CASSLADGDEQYF. V usage is TRBV7-2 and J usage is TRBJ2-7; the D is unclear. The CDR3 contains 13 residues. V lost 0 bases to trimming and J lost 5 bases, with 8 bases between them. From germline, CDR1 is SGHTA and CDR2 FQGNSA.

Note on this clonotype: Its ends do not fully match the called genes, so a read error is possible. This chain uses TRBV11-2 with TRBJ2-3, with D hard to call. The V gene's germline CDR1 is SGHAT and CDR2 FQNNGV. The CDR3 has 14 residues. CDR3 sequence: CTSNNGRPPDTQYF. The CDR3 DNA reads as TGTACCAGCAACAATGGGCGGCCACCAGATACGCAGTATTTT.

A word on this clonotype: Compared with germline, one end of the junction differs, possibly owing to a read error. The genes are TRBV5-1 and TRBJ2-1, with 8 bases that match TRBD2. Germline loops: CDR1 SGHRS, CDR2 YFSETQ. This CDR3 is built from 14 residues. This CDR3 reads CAGSREGPYNEQFF. The CDR3 bases are TGCGCCGGCAGCCGGGAGGGGCCTTACAATGAGCAGTTCTTC.